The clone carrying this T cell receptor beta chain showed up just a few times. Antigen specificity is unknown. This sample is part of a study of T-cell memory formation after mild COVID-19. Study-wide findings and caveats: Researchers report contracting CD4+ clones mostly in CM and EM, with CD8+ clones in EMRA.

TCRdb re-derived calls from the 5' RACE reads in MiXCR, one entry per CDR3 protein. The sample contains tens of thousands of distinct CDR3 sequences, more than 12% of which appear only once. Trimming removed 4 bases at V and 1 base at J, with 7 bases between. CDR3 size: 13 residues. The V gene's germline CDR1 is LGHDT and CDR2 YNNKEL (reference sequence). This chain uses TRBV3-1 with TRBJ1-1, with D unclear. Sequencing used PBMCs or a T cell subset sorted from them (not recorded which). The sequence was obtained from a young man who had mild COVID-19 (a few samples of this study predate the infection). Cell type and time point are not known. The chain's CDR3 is CASSRAPNTEAFF. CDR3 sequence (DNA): TGTGCCAGCAGCCGGGCGCCGAACACTGAAGCTTTCTTT.